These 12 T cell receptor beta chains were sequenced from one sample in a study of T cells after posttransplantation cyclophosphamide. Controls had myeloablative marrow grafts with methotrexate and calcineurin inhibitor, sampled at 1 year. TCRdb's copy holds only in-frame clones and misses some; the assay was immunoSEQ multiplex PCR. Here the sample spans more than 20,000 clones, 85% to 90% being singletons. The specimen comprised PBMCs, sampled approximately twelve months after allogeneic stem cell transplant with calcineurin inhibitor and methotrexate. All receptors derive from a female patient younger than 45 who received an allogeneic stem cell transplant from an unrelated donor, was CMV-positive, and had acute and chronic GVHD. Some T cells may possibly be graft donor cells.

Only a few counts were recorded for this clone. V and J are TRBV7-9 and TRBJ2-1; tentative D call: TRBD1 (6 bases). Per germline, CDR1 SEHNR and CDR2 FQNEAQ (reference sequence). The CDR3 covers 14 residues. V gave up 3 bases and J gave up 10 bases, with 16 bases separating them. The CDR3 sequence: CASSLTGNTIEQFF. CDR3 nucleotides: TGTGCCAGCAGCTTGACAGGCAATACAATCGAGCAGTTCTTC. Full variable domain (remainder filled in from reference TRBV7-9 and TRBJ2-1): DTGVSQNPRHKITKRGQNVTFRCDPISEHNRLYWYRQTLGQGPEFLTYFQNEAQLEKSRLLSDRFSAERPKGSFSTLEIQRTEQGDSAMYLCASSLTGNTIEQFFGPGTRLTVL.

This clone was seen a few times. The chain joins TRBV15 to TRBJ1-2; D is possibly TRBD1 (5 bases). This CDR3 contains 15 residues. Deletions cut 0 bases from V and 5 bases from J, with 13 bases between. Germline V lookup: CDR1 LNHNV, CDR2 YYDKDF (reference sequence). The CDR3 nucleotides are TGTGCCACCAGCAGAGATCATTCCGGGGGTTATGGCTACACCTTC. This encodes CATSRDHSGGYGYTF.

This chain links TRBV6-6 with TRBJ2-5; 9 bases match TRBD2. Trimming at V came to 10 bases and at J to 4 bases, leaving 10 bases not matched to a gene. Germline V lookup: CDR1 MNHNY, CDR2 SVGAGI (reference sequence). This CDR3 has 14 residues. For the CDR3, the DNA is TGTGCCACCACCGGCGGGAGGGCAAGAGAGACCCAGTACTTC. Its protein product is CATTGGRARETQYF.

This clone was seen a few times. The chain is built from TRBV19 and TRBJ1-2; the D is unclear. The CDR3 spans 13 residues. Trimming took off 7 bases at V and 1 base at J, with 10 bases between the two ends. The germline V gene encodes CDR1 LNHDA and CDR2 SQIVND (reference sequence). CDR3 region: CASIGGLNYGYTF. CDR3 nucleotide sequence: TGTGCCAGTATCGGAGGGCTTAACTATGGCTACACCTTC.

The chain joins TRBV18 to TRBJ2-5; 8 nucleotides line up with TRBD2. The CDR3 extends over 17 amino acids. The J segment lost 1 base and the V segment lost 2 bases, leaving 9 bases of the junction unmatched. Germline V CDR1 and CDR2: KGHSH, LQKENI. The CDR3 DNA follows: TGTGCCAGCTCACCAAACGAATTAGCGGGATCCCAAGAGACCCAGTACTTC. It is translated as CASSPNELAGSQETQYF.

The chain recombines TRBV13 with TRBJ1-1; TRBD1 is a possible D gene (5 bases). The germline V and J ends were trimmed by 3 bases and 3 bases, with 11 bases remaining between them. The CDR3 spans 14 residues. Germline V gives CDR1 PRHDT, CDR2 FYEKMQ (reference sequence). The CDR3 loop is CASSFGAVDTEAFF. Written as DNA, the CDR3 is TGTGCCAGCAGCTTTGGGGCTGTGGACACTGAAGCTTTCTTT.

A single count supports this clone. CDR3 sequence reads: CASSVDGRAYETQYF. CDR3 nucleotides: TGTGCCAGCAGCGTAGACGGGAGGGCCTATGAGACCCAGTACTTC. J is TRBJ2-5 and V is TRBV9, with 8 bases matching TRBD2. The CDR3 is 15 amino acids. Looked up from germline, CDR1 is SGDLS and CDR2 is YYNGEE. V lost 0 bases to trimming and J lost 5 bases; unmatched junction nucleotides: 6.

The CDR3 sequence: CASSLALVNEQFF. The CDR3 nucleotides are TGTGCCAGCAGCTTGGCGCTAGTCAATGAGCAGTTCTTC. This sequence joins TRBV5-4 and TRBJ2-1, with unresolved D. The CDR3 loop spans 13 amino acids. CDR1 is SGHNT, CDR2 YYREEE, per germline (reference sequence). The V end was cut by 0 bases, the J end by 6 bases, with 7 bases between.

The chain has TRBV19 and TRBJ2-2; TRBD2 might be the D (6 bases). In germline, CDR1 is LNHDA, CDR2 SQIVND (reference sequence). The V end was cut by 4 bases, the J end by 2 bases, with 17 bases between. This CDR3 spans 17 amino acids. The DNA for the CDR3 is TGTGCCAGTAGTACGTTGACTAGAAGAACCAACACCGGGGAGCTGTTTTTT. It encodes CASSTLTRRTNTGELFF.

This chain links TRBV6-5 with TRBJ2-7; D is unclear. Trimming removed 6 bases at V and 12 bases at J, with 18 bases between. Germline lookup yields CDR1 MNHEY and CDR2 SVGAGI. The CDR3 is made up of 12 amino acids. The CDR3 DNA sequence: TGTGCCAGCAGCAACGGAGAGGCCTCCTGGTACTTC. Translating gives CASSNGEASWYF.

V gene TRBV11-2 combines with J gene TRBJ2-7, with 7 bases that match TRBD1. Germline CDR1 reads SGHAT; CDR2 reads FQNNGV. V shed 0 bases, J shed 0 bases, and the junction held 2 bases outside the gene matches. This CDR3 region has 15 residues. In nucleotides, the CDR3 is TGTGCCAGCAGCTTAGAACAGGGGCCCTCCTACGAGCAGTACTTC. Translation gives CASSLEQGPSYEQYF.

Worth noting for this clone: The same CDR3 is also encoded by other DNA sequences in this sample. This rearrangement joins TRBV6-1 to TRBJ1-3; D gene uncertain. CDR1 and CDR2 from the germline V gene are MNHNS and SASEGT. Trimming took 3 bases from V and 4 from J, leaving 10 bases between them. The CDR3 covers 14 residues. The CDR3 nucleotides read TGTGCCAGCAGTGAGGGCACGATAGGAAACACCATATATTTT. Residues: CASSEGTIGNTIYF.